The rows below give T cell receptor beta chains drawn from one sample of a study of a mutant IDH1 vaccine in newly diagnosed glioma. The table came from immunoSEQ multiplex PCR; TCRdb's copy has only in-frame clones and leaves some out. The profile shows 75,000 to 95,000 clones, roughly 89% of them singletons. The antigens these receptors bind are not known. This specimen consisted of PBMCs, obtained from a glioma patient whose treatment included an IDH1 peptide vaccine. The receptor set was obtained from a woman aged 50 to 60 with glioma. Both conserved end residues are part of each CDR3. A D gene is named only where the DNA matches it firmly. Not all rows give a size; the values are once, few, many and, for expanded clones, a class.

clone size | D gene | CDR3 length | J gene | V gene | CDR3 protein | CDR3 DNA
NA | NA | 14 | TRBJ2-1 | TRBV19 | CASRQGDAYNEQFF | TGTGCCAGTAGGCAGGGTGACGCCTACAATGAGCAGTTCTTC
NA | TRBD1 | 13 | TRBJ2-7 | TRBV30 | CAWSRDSSYEQYF | TGTGCCTGGAGCCGGGACAGCTCCTACGAGCAGTACTTC
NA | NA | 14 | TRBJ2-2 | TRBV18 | CASSRDRNTGELFF | TGTGCCAGCTCAAGGGACCGGAATACCGGGGAGCTGTTTTTT
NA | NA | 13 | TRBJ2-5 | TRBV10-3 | CAIRDGAGETQYF | TGTGCCATCAGGGACGGGGCCGGAGAGACCCAGTACTTC
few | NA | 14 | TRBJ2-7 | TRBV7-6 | CASSLRTSLGEQYF | TGTGCCAGCAGCCTACGGACAAGTCTGGGCGAGCAGTACTTC
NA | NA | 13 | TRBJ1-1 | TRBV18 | CASSLGPNTEAFF | TGTGCCAGCTCCCTGGGGCCGAACACTGAAGCTTTCTTT
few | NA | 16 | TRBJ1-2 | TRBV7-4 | CATLWVQRYWGYGYTF | TGTGCCACCCTCTGGGTACAGAGATATTGGGGTTACGGCTACACCTTC
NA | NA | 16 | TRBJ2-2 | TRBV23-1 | CASSQDVRSEHRGAVF | TGCGCCAGCAGTCAAGATGTGAGAAGCGAACACCGGGGAGCTGTTTTT
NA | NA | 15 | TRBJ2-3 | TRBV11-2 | CASSLGDRRTDTQYF | TGTGCCAGCAGCTTAGGCGACCGACGCACAGATACGCAGTATTTT
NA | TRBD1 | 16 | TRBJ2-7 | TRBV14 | CASSPYDGTGWWEQYF | TGTGCCAGCAGCCCATATGACGGGACAGGGTGGTGGGAGCAGTACTTC
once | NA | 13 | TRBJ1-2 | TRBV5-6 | CASRLDSSYGYTF | TGTGCCAGCAGACTCGACAGCTCCTATGGCTACACCTTC
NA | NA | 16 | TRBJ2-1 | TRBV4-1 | CASSRGLLYSYNEQFF | TGCGCCAGCAGTAGGGGACTTCTCTACTCCTACAATGAGCAGTTCTTC
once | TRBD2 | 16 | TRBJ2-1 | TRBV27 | CASSSFASGRSNEQFF | TGTGCCAGCAGTTCGTTTGCTAGCGGGAGAAGTAATGAGCAGTTCTTC
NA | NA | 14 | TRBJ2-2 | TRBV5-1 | CASNLAVVPGELFF | TGCGCCAGCAATTTGGCAGTGGTGCCCGGGGAGCTGTTTTTT
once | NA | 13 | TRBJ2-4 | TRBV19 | CASSILGGNIQYF | TGTGCCAGTAGTATTCTCGGGGGAAACATTCAGTACTTC
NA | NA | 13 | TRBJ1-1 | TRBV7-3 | CASSLWLNTEAFF | TGTGCCAGCAGCTTATGGTTGAACACTGAAGCTTTCTTT
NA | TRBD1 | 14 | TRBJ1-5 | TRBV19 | CATSPGQGHQPQHF | TGTGCCACTAGCCCCGGACAGGGGCATCAGCCCCAGCATTTT
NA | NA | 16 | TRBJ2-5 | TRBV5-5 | CASSSGRPSAQETQYF | TGTGCCAGCAGCTCCGGAAGGCCCAGCGCCCAAGAGACCCAGTACTTC
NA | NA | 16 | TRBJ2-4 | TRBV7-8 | CASSSITANELNIQYF | TGTGCCAGCAGCTCGATAACAGCCAATGAACTAAACATTCAGTACTTC
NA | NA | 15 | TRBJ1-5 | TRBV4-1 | CASSMGPYSNQPQHF | TGCGCCAGCTCGATGGGACCCTATAGCAATCAGCCCCAGCATTTT
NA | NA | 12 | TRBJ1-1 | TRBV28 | CASRNGHTEAFF | TGTGCCAGCAGAAATGGCCACACTGAAGCTTTCTTT
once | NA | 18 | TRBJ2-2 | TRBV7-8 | CASSLYRVLAVNTGELFF | TGTGCCAGCAGCTTATACCGAGTTCTCGCCGTGAACACCGGGGAGCTGTTTTTT
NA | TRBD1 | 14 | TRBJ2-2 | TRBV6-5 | CASSYRGRTGELFF | TGTGCCAGCAGTTACAGGGGGCGAACCGGGGAGCTGTTTTTT
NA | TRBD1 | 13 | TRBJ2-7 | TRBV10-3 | CATLGQGAYEQYF | TGTGCCACCCTTGGACAGGGGGCCTATGAGCAGTACTTC
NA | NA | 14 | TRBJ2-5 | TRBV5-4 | CASSLIGPGETQYF | TGTGCCAGCAGCTTGATCGGACCGGGGGAGACCCAGTACTTC
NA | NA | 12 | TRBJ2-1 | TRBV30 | CAWITGYNEQFF | TGTGCCTGGATTACGGGGTACAATGAGCAGTTCTTC
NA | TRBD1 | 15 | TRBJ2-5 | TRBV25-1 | CASRPGQGPQETQYF | TGTGCCAGCAGACCGGGACAGGGTCCCCAAGAGACCCAGTACTTC
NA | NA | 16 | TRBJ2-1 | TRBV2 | CASSEFGARDYNEQFF | TGTGCCAGCAGTGAGTTTGGGGCTCGGGACTACAATGAGCAGTTCTTC
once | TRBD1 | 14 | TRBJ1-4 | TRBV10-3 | CAISNAGGGEKLFF | TGTGCCATCAGTAACGCAGGGGGCGGTGAAAAACTGTTTTTT
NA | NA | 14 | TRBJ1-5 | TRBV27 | CASKGDASNQPQHF | TGTGCCAGCAAAGGGGACGCTAGCAATCAGCCCCAGCATTTT
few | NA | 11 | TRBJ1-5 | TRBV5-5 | CASRRNQPQHF | TGTGCCAGCAGGAGGAATCAGCCCCAGCATTTT
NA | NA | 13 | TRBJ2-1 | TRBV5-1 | CASSWGPENGQFF | TGCGCCAGCAGCTGGGGGCCGGAGAATGGGCAGTTCTTC
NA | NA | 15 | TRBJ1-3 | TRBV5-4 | CASSLLQGAGNTIYF | TGTGCCAGCAGCTTGCTACAGGGCGCGGGAAACACCATATATTTT
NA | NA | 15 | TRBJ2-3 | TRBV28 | CASSLSLRTWDTQYF | TGTGCCAGCAGTTTATCCCTCCGGACCTGGGATACGCAGTATTTT
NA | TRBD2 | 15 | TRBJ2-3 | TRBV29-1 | CSVDGLAGGTDTQYF | TGCAGCGTTGACGGTCTAGCGGGAGGCACAGATACGCAGTATTTT
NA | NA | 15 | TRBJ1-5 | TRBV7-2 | CASSLTAASNQPQHF | TGTGCCAGCAGCTTAACGGCAGCTAGCAATCAGCCCCAGCATTTT
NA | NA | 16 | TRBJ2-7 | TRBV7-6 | CASSRYMAPGDDEQYF | TGTGCCAGCAGCCGTTATATGGCACCGGGAGACGACGAGCAGTACTTC
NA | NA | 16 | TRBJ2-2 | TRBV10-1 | CASSMPGHGDTGELFF | TGCGCCAGCAGTATGCCGGGACACGGAGACACCGGGGAGCTGTTTTTT
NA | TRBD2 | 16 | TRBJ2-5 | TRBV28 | CASSPASGRGGETQYF | TGTGCCAGCAGTCCCGCGAGCGGGAGAGGAGGAGAGACCCAGTACTTC
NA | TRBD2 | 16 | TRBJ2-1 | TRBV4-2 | CASSQEGERERHEQFF | TGTGCCAGCAGCCAAGAAGGGGAGCGGGAGCGCCATGAGCAGTTCTTC
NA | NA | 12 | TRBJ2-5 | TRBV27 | CASSLAQETQYF | TGTGCCAGCAGTTTAGCACAAGAGACCCAGTACTTC
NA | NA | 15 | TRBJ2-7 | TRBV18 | CASSPGSGRPYEQYF | TGTGCCAGCTCACCAGGGTCAGGGCGGCCCTACGAGCAGTACTTC
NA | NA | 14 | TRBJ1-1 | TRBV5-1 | CASRPLTAAAEAFF | TGCGCCAGCAGACCGCTGACGGCTGCCGCCGAAGCTTTCTTT
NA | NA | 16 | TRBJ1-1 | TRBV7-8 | CASSSPRTLTLTEAFF | TGTGCCAGCAGCTCCCCCAGGACCCTTACACTCACTGAAGCTTTCTTT
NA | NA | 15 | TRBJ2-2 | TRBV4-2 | CASSQKRLNTGELFF | TGTGCCAGCAGCCAGAAGAGGCTAAACACCGGGGAGCTGTTTTTT
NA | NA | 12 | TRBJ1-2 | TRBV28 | CASSLISYGYTF | TGTGCCAGCAGTTTAATCTCATACGGCTACACCTTC
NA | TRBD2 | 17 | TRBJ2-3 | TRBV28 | CASSLGGLAQSTDTQYF | TGTGCCAGCAGTTTGGGTGGACTAGCGCAATCAACAGATACGCAGTATTTT
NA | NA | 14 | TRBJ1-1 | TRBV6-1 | CASSAQGRVSEAFF | TGTGCCAGCAGTGCACAGGGACGGGTTTCTGAAGCTTTCTTT
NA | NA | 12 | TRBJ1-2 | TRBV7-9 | CASSLTAGGYTF | TGTGCCAGCAGCTTGACAGCGGGAGGCTACACCTTC
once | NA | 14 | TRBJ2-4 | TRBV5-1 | CASSPDSSKNIQYF | TGCGCCAGCAGCCCGGACTCGTCCAAAAACATTCAGTACTTC
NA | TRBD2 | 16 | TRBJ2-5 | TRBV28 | CASSSPGLAGSETQYF | TGTGCCAGCAGTTCTCCGGGACTAGCGGGATCGGAGACCCAGTACTTC
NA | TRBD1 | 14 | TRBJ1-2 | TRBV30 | CAWRHRDRLYGYTF | TGTGCCTGGAGACACCGGGACAGACTCTATGGCTACACCTTC
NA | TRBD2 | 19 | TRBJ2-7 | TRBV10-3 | CAISRLPGLAEGAVNEQYF | TGTGCCATCAGTCGACTTCCGGGACTAGCGGAGGGGGCGGTCAACGAGCAGTACTTC
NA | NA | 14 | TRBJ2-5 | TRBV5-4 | CASSLDPDQETQYF | TGTGCCAGCAGCTTGGACCCCGACCAAGAGACCCAGTACTTC